Shown below are 17 T cell receptor beta chains from a single sample sequenced in a study of response to subunit inactivated influenza vaccine. TCRdb passed the RT-PCR reads through MiXCR, listing each CDR3 protein once. The table has 800,000 or so distinct CDR3 sequences, 21% seen once; the top ten hold about 9.4%. The sample was PBMCs from blood, taken around 5 days after vaccination. The receptors were sampled from a man in his fifties who received an inactivated influenza vaccine.

This clonotype showed up many times. The genes are TRBV27 and TRBJ2-2; D is ambiguous. Germline V lookup: CDR1 MNHEY, CDR2 SMNVEV (reference sequence). The length of the CDR3 is 18 residues. The V end was cut by 5 bases, the J end by 0 bases, with 19 bases between. CDR3 bases: TGTGCCAGCAGTCCCCTCCCCGGGTCAAGAGCGAACACCGGGGAGCTGTTTTTT. This sequence encodes CASSPLPGSRANTGELFF.

As DNA, the CDR3 is TGTGCCAGCAGCTTGCGGGCGACGGTGTCTGGTGAAGCTTTCTTT. Translated, it gives CASSLRATVSGEAFF. This rearrangement joins TRBV5-6 to TRBJ1-1; no reliable D call. The CDR3 consists of 15 residues. Germline V gene lookup returns CDR1 SGHDT and CDR2 YYEEEE. V was shortened by 1 base and J by 7 bases, with 17 bases between the two germline ends. The full variable domain, completed using reference TRBV5-6 and TRBJ1-1, is DAGVTQSPTHLIKTRGQQVTLRCSPKSGHDTVSWYQQALGQGPQFIFQYYEEEERQRGNFPDRFSGHQFPNYSSELNVNALLLGDSALYLCASSLRATVSGEAFFGQGTRLTVV.

The rearrangement links TRBV24-1 to TRBJ2-2, with 10 bases identical to TRBD1. CDR3 length: 17 amino acids. V lost 5 bases and J lost 4; bases outside the gene matches: 9. The V gene's germline CDR1 is KGHDR and CDR2 SFDVKD. CDR3 nucleotides: TGTGCCACCAGTGGAATAGACAGGGGGCGAAGCACCGGGGAGCTGTTTTTT. Amino acid sequence: CATSGIDRGRSTGELFF.

The rearrangement links TRBV24-1 to TRBJ2-7, with D uncertain. Trimming took off 0 bases at V and 1 base at J, with 3 bases between the two ends. The CDR3 is 13 amino acids. CDR1 KGHDR and CDR2 SFDVKD come from the germline V gene. The CDR3 region has the DNA TGTGCCACCAGTGATTTGGCATCCTACGAGCAGTACTTC. Its translation is CATSDLASYEQYF.

This chain links TRBV27 with TRBJ2-5; weak D call: TRBD2 (6 bases). Germline CDR1 reads MNHEY; CDR2 reads SMNVEV (reference sequence). This CDR3 has 12 residues. V lost 3 bases to trimming and J lost 9 bases, with 11 bases between them. Written as DNA, the CDR3 is TGTGCCAGCAGTTTTTTGGAGGGCCCCCAGTACTTC. Translating gives CASSFLEGPQYF.

There are a few counts of this clonotype. The chain uses TRBV4-2 and TRBJ2-3; D unclear. CDR1 and CDR2 from the germline V gene are LGHNA and YNFKEQ. V lost 0 bases and J 4 bases, leaving 11 bases between the germline ends. This CDR3 is 15 amino acids long. As DNA, the CDR3 is TGTGCCAGCAGCCAAGATCGGGCTGGGGCAGATACGCAGTATTTT. Translation: CASSQDRAGADTQYF.

The chain couples TRBV24-1 to TRBJ2-3; D might be TRBD1 or TRBD2, each matching 6 bases. The CDR3 spans 16 residues. Germline CDR1 is KGHDR and CDR2 is SFDVKD. Trimming took off 0 bases at V and 6 bases at J, with 15 bases between the two ends. CDR3 region: CATSDLGGQSSDTQYF. The CDR3 bases are TGTGCCACCAGTGATTTGGGGGGGCAAAGTTCGGATACGCAGTATTTT.

The gene calls are TRBV29-1 and TRBJ2-1; D not certain. Between the trimmed V and J ends, which lost 0 bases and 0 bases, there was a span of 3 bases. The V gene's germline CDR1 is SQVTM and CDR2 ANQGSEA. The CDR3 consists of 13 residues. CDR3 residues: CSVEESSYNEQFF. CDR3 sequence (DNA): TGCAGCGTTGAAGAGAGCTCCTACAATGAGCAGTTCTTC.

This clonotype has a handful of counts. This chain links TRBV12-3 or TRBV12-4 with TRBJ1-4; 7 bases align to TRBD1. V shed 6 bases and J 3 bases; nucleotides not matched to a gene: 7. The CDR3 has 15 residues. The CDR3 DNA follows: TGTGCCAGCAGACCACCGGGACAGTCTAATGAAAAACTGTTTTTT. This encodes CASRPPGQSNEKLFF.

V is TRBV15 and J is TRBJ2-3; D unresolved. Trimming removed 0 bases at V and 6 bases at J, with 7 bases between. Germline CDR1 is LNHNV and CDR2 is YYDKDF (reference sequence). There are 13 residues in the CDR3. This CDR3 is CATSRDGIDTQYF. For the CDR3, the DNA is TGTGCCACCAGCAGAGATGGGATTGATACGCAGTATTTT.

V usage is TRBV6-1 and J usage is TRBJ1-1; maybe TRBD1 (5 bases). This CDR3 comprises 14 residues. Trimming took off 7 bases at V and 3 bases at J, with 15 bases between the two ends. Germline V gene lookup returns CDR1 MNHNS and CDR2 SASEGT. CDR3 in amino acids: CASTSQGGDTEAFF. The CDR3 coding sequence is TGTGCCAGCACCTCCCAGGGCGGGGACACTGAAGCTTTCTTT.

This clonotype was counted only a few times. The chain is built from TRBV5-1 and TRBJ2-1; TRBD2 agrees at 8 bases. CDR3 length: 17 residues. J lost 5 bases, V lost 1 base, and 11 bases had no gene match. CDR1 and CDR2 (germline): SGHRS, YFSETQ. The CDR3 is CASSLSAGGPLNNEQFF. The CDR3 DNA reads TGCGCCAGCAGCTTGTCCGCGGGAGGCCCTCTAAACAATGAGCAGTTCTTC.

This clonotype was counted between two and nine times. The chain carries TRBV28 and TRBJ1-5; D uncertain. V lost 2 bases, J lost 6 bases, and 11 bases lay in between. This CDR3 region has 14 residues. Germline CDR1 reads MDHEN; CDR2 reads SYDVKM. The CDR3 nucleotides are TGTGCCAGCAGTTTAGGCCAGAGGAGTCAGCCCCAGCATTTT. Its protein is CASSLGQRSQPQHF.

In this sample, this clonotype turned up many times. The gene calls are TRBV12-3 or TRBV12-4 and TRBJ1-5; 8 positions match TRBD1. Trimming at V came to 6 bases and at J to 5 bases, leaving 9 bases not matched to a gene. The CDR3 loop spans 15 amino acids. This CDR3 reads CASSLGRGHDQPQHF. The DNA of the CDR3 is TGTGCCAGCAGCTTGGGCAGGGGGCACGATCAGCCCCAGCATTTT.

In its sample, this clonotype was seen a few times. The chain uses TRBV29-1 and TRBJ1-4; 11 bases line up with TRBD1. Germline CDR1 SQVTM, CDR2 ANQGSEA. This CDR3 has 13 residues. V gave up 6 bases and J gave up 7 bases; unmatched junction bases: 4. The CDR3 DNA reads TGCAGCGTCCAGGGACAGGGGGTTGAAAAACTGTTTTTT. Translation: CSVQGQGVEKLFF. Together with reference TRBV29-1 and TRBJ1-4, the CDR3 gives the full variable domain: SAVISQKPSRDICQRGTSLTIQCQVDSQVTMMFWYRQQPGQSLTLIATANQGSEATYESGFVIDKFPISRPNLTFSTLTVSNMSPEDSSIYLCSVQGQGVEKLFFGSGTQLSVL.

This clonotype was seen a handful of times. V is TRBV6-1 and J is TRBJ1-2; a weak D match, TRBD1 (5 bases). Germline lookup yields CDR1 MNHNS and CDR2 SASEGT. The CDR3 is made up of 14 amino acids. The ends were cut back, 6 bases at V and 1 base at J, with 12 bases in the middle. CDR3 region: CASRQDNRNYGYTF. As DNA, the CDR3 is TGTGCCAGCAGGCAGGACAATCGTAACTATGGCTACACCTTC.

This clonotype was picked up a small number of times. V is TRBV5-5 and J is TRBJ2-2; D not resolved. This CDR3 has 13 amino acids. V was cut by 2 bases and J by 7 bases, with 9 bases left in between. Germline-derived CDR1 and CDR2 are SGHKS and YYEKEE (reference sequence). CDR3 in DNA: TGTGCCAGCAGCTTTCTACAAGGCGGGGAGCTGTTTTTT. It specifies CASSFLQGGELFF.